The rows below give T cell receptor beta chains drawn from one sample of a study of blood T cell repertoires in COVID-19. The assay was immunoSEQ multiplex PCR, and TCRdb's table has in-frame clones only and misses some. Of roughly 13,000 clones listed, about 78% are singletons. Material: peripheral blood. Every receptor here comes from a human donor in a cohort sampled during active COVID-19. The CDR3 runs from the conserved cysteine through the conserved F or W. Each record gives: clone size, V gene, D gene, J gene, CDR3 DNA, CDR3 protein. The D gene is left open where the match is weak. Clone size appears in some rows only: once, few, many, or a class for an expanded clone.

clone size: few; V gene: TRBV6-6; D gene: NA; J gene: TRBJ1-6; CDR3 DNA: TGTGCCAGCAGTTACGTTAGGGGGGGCGGGAGTTCACCCCTCCACTTT; CDR3 protein: CASSYVRGGGSSPLHF
clone size: NA; V gene: TRBV7-2; D gene: NA; J gene: TRBJ2-7; CDR3 DNA: TGTGCCAGCAGCTCCGCTCCGGTTTACGAGCAGTACTTC; CDR3 protein: CASSSAPVYEQYF
clone size: NA; V gene: TRBV30; D gene: NA; J gene: TRBJ1-2; CDR3 DNA: TGTGCCTGGAGTATTCCGAGATTTAACTATGGCTACACCTTC; CDR3 protein: CAWSIPRFNYGYTF
clone size: NA; V gene: TRBV30; D gene: TRBD1; J gene: TRBJ1-4; CDR3 DNA: TGTGCCTGGACCTTACCGGACAGGGTAAATGAAAAACTGTTTTTT; CDR3 protein: CAWTLPDRVNEKLFF
clone size: NA; V gene: TRBV5-4; D gene: TRBD1; J gene: TRBJ1-1; CDR3 DNA: TGTGCCAGCAGCTGGACAGGGGGGAACACTGAAGCTTTCTTT; CDR3 protein: CASSWTGGNTEAFF
clone size: NA; V gene: TRBV7-9; D gene: NA; J gene: TRBJ1-5; CDR3 DNA: TGTGCCAGCAGCTTAGGCGGGGGGTTTCAGCCCCAGCATTTT; CDR3 protein: CASSLGGGFQPQHF
clone size: NA; V gene: TRBV13; D gene: TRBD2; J gene: TRBJ2-1; CDR3 DNA: TGTGCCAGCAGCCCCCGGGGGGGAGTGGGCAATGAGCAGTTCTTC; CDR3 protein: CASSPRGGVGNEQFF
clone size: NA; V gene: TRBV5-1; D gene: TRBD1; J gene: TRBJ2-2; CDR3 DNA: TGCGCCAGCAGCATCGGGACAGTGGAGCTGTTTTTT; CDR3 protein: CASSIGTVELFF
clone size: NA; V gene: TRBV11-2; D gene: NA; J gene: TRBJ1-5; CDR3 DNA: TGTGCCAGCAGCTGGGGGGGGAACAATCAGCCCCAGCATTTT; CDR3 protein: CASSWGGNNQPQHF
clone size: NA; V gene: TRBV18; D gene: NA; J gene: TRBJ2-5; CDR3 DNA: TGTGCCAGCTCACCCCCGGGATTAGAGACCCAGTACTTC; CDR3 protein: CASSPPGLETQYF
clone size: NA; V gene: TRBV5-4; D gene: NA; J gene: TRBJ1-2; CDR3 DNA: TGTGCCAGCAGCTTGGCTTTGGGGGGGGTCCGTTTGGTTGGCTACACCTTC; CDR3 protein: CASSLALGGVRLVGYTF
clone size: NA; V gene: TRBV10-3; D gene: TRBD2; J gene: TRBJ2-5; CDR3 DNA: TGTGCCATCAGTGCCCTGTTCGGCGGGGGGGAGACCCAGTACTTC; CDR3 protein: CAISALFGGGETQYF
clone size: NA; V gene: TRBV5-1; D gene: TRBD1; J gene: TRBJ1-1; CDR3 DNA: TGCGCCAGCAGCTTGGGGTACAGGGGGCGCCCGCAGACTGAAGCTTTCTTT; CDR3 protein: CASSLGYRGRPQTEAFF
clone size: NA; V gene: TRBV19; D gene: NA; J gene: TRBJ2-1; CDR3 DNA: TGTGCCAGTATTAGCGGTCCCTACAATGAGCAGTTCTTC; CDR3 protein: CASISGPYNEQFF
clone size: NA; V gene: TRBV5-6; D gene: TRBD1; J gene: TRBJ2-5; CDR3 DNA: TGTGCCAGCAGCCCGACAGGGGGGATGGAGACCCAGTACTTC; CDR3 protein: CASSPTGGMETQYF
clone size: NA; V gene: TRBV2; D gene: NA; J gene: TRBJ1-6; CDR3 DNA: TGTGCCAGCAGTGAGGGGGGGTACTCACCCCTCCACTTT; CDR3 protein: CASSEGGYSPLHF
clone size: NA; V gene: TRBV7-6; D gene: NA; J gene: TRBJ2-3; CDR3 DNA: TGTGCCAGCAGCTTAGCGGGGGGGCGCACAGATACGCAGTATTTT; CDR3 protein: CASSLAGGRTDTQYF
clone size: NA; V gene: TRBV7-9; D gene: NA; J gene: TRBJ1-1; CDR3 DNA: TGTGCCAGCAGCTTAAGGGCGGGGAACACTGAAGCTTTCTTT; CDR3 protein: CASSLRAGNTEAFF
clone size: NA; V gene: TRBV7-9; D gene: NA; J gene: TRBJ1-1; CDR3 DNA: TGTGCCAGCACCCGGGCGGGGGGTACGTTCGGAGAAGCTTTCTTT; CDR3 protein: CASTRAGGTFGEAFF
clone size: NA; V gene: TRBV7-2; D gene: NA; J gene: TRBJ1-2; CDR3 DNA: TGTGCCAGCAGCTTAAAACCCTCAGGTGGCTACACCTTC; CDR3 protein: CASSLKPSGGYTF
clone size: NA; V gene: TRBV7-9; D gene: NA; J gene: TRBJ2-3; CDR3 DNA: TGTGCCAGCAGCTTAGCCAGGAACACACCGAGCACAGATACGCAGTATTTT; CDR3 protein: CASSLARNTPSTDTQYF
clone size: few; V gene: TRBV18; D gene: NA; J gene: TRBJ1-1; CDR3 DNA: TGTGCCAGCTCACCACCCTTTGCGGGGTTCACTGAAGCTTTCTTT; CDR3 protein: CASSPPFAGFTEAFF
clone size: once; V gene: TRBV24-1; D gene: TRBD1; J gene: TRBJ1-5; CDR3 DNA: TGTGCCACCAGTGACCCCCGGGACAGGGCTCCAGGCAATCAGCCCCAGCATTTT; CDR3 protein: CATSDPRDRAPGNQPQHF
clone size: NA; V gene: TRBV9; D gene: TRBD1; J gene: TRBJ1-6; CDR3 DNA: TGTGCCAGCTCCAAAGGGACAGGGACTATAAATTCACCCCTCCACTTT; CDR3 protein: CASSKGTGTINSPLHF
clone size: NA; V gene: TRBV6-5; D gene: TRBD2; J gene: TRBJ2-3; CDR3 DNA: TGTGCCAGCAGCTCGGGGGGTACGCAGTATTTT; CDR3 protein: CASSSGGTQYF
clone size: NA; V gene: TRBV3-1/TRBV3-2; D gene: NA; J gene: TRBJ1-2; CDR3 DNA: TGTGCCAGCAGCCTGCAGGGCAGTGGCTACACCTTC; CDR3 protein: CASSLQGSGYTF
clone size: NA; V gene: TRBV6-6; D gene: TRBD2; J gene: TRBJ2-5; CDR3 DNA: TGTGCCAGCAGAGGACTAGCGGGCCAAGAGACCCAGTACTTC; CDR3 protein: CASRGLAGQETQYF
clone size: NA; V gene: TRBV9; D gene: NA; J gene: TRBJ2-5; CDR3 DNA: TGTGCCAGCAGCGGACACTCCCTTGGAGAGACCCAGTACTTC; CDR3 protein: CASSGHSLGETQYF
clone size: NA; V gene: TRBV6-5; D gene: NA; J gene: TRBJ2-7; CDR3 DNA: TGTGCCAGCACCCAGTTTGGTCCCCCGTACGAGCAGTACTTC; CDR3 protein: CASTQFGPPYEQYF
clone size: NA; V gene: TRBV19; D gene: TRBD2; J gene: TRBJ2-1; CDR3 DNA: TGTGCCAGTAGTGCCGAGTGGAGCGGGGGGGGTAATGAGCAGTTCTTC; CDR3 protein: CASSAEWSGGGNEQFF
clone size: NA; V gene: TRBV7-2; D gene: NA; J gene: TRBJ2-3; CDR3 DNA: TGTGCCAGCAGCCTCGAGGCCGAAGATACGCAGTATTTT; CDR3 protein: CASSLEAEDTQYF
clone size: NA; V gene: TRBV5-1; D gene: TRBD2; J gene: TRBJ2-1; CDR3 DNA: TGCGCCAGCAGCTGGAAGACTAGCGGGGGCGACAATGAGCAGTTCTTC; CDR3 protein: CASSWKTSGGDNEQFF
clone size: NA; V gene: TRBV30; D gene: NA; J gene: TRBJ1-6; CDR3 DNA: TGTGCCTGGAGTGACGGCTCCTATAATTCACCCCTCCACTTT; CDR3 protein: CAWSDGSYNSPLHF
clone size: NA; V gene: TRBV6-5; D gene: NA; J gene: TRBJ2-3; CDR3 DNA: TGTGCCAGCAGATTGTCAGGGGGCACAGATACGCAGTATTTT; CDR3 protein: CASRLSGGTDTQYF
clone size: few; V gene: TRBV5-6; D gene: NA; J gene: TRBJ2-7; CDR3 DNA: TGTGCCAGCACCTTGAGGGGGAGCTCCTACGAGCAGTACTTC; CDR3 protein: CASTLRGSSYEQYF
clone size: NA; V gene: TRBV6-6; D gene: NA; J gene: TRBJ2-3; CDR3 DNA: TGTGCCAGCGGATCCTCAGGGAGCACAGATACGCAGTATTTT; CDR3 protein: CASGSSGSTDTQYF
clone size: NA; V gene: TRBV10-3; D gene: NA; J gene: TRBJ2-6; CDR3 DNA: TGTGCCATCAATCGGAGTGGGGCCAACGTCCTGACTTTC; CDR3 protein: CAINRSGANVLTF
clone size: NA; V gene: TRBV6-1; D gene: NA; J gene: TRBJ2-3; CDR3 DNA: TGTGCCAGCAGTGAGGCGGCGAACACAGATACGCAGTATTTT; CDR3 protein: CASSEAANTDTQYF
clone size: NA; V gene: TRBV5-4; D gene: TRBD2; J gene: TRBJ2-7; CDR3 DNA: TGTGCCAGCAGCACGGTAGCGGGCTCCTACGAGCAGTACTTC; CDR3 protein: CASSTVAGSYEQYF
clone size: NA; V gene: TRBV6-5; D gene: NA; J gene: TRBJ2-3; CDR3 DNA: TGTGCCAGCAGTTCCAGACATTTTGATACGCAGTATTTT; CDR3 protein: CASSSRHFDTQYF
clone size: NA; V gene: TRBV19; D gene: TRBD1; J gene: TRBJ1-1; CDR3 DNA: TGTGCCAGTAGGGACAGGCCGAACACTGAAGCTTTCTTT; CDR3 protein: CASRDRPNTEAFF
clone size: NA; V gene: TRBV6-5; D gene: TRBD1; J gene: TRBJ1-2; CDR3 DNA: TGTGCCAGCAATACAGGGGGCGCGAACCCTTATGGCTACACCTTC; CDR3 protein: CASNTGGANPYGYTF
clone size: NA; V gene: TRBV6-1; D gene: TRBD2; J gene: TRBJ2-1; CDR3 DNA: TGTGCCAGCAGTGGTAGAGAGCTAGCGGGGGGGTCCTACAATGAGCAGTTCTTC; CDR3 protein: CASSGRELAGGSYNEQFF
clone size: NA; V gene: TRBV11-2; D gene: TRBD2; J gene: TRBJ2-3; CDR3 DNA: TGTGCCAGCAGCTTAGATGTGGGACTAGCGGGCGGAGATACGCAGTATTTT; CDR3 protein: CASSLDVGLAGGDTQYF
clone size: NA; V gene: TRBV30; D gene: NA; J gene: TRBJ1-4; CDR3 DNA: TGTGCCTGGGGAACAGGTGTTGGCGAAAAACTGTTTTTT; CDR3 protein: CAWGTGVGEKLFF
clone size: NA; V gene: TRBV3-1/TRBV3-2; D gene: TRBD1; J gene: TRBJ1-2; CDR3 DNA: TGTGCCAGCAGCCAAGGGAGTCCAGGGGGCTTAGCGGACTATGGCTACACCTTC; CDR3 protein: CASSQGSPGGLADYGYTF
clone size: NA; V gene: TRBV10-3; D gene: NA; J gene: TRBJ2-5; CDR3 DNA: TGTGCCATCAGTGATTTTGGGGGGCAAGAGACCCAGTACTTC; CDR3 protein: CAISDFGGQETQYF
clone size: NA; V gene: TRBV28; D gene: NA; J gene: TRBJ1-2; CDR3 DNA: TGTGCCAGCAGTCCCACAGGACCTAACTATGGCTACACCTTC; CDR3 protein: CASSPTGPNYGYTF
clone size: NA; V gene: TRBV28; D gene: TRBD1; J gene: TRBJ1-2; CDR3 DNA: TGTGCCAGCAGTTTATGGGGAGGGGGACAGGGGGCCTATGGCTACACCTTC; CDR3 protein: CASSLWGGGQGAYGYTF
clone size: NA; V gene: TRBV7-2; D gene: TRBD1; J gene: TRBJ2-5; CDR3 DNA: TGTGCCAGCAGCTTGGGGACAGGGGGCGAGACCCAGTACTTC; CDR3 protein: CASSLGTGGETQYF
clone size: NA; V gene: TRBV3-1/TRBV3-2; D gene: TRBD1; J gene: TRBJ1-1; CDR3 DNA: TGTGCCAGCAGCCAGTCCCGGGACAGGGCCACTGAAGCTTTCTTT; CDR3 protein: CASSQSRDRATEAFF
clone size: NA; V gene: TRBV5-4; D gene: NA; J gene: TRBJ2-2; CDR3 DNA: TGTGCCAGCAGCTGGAAACAGGGGGAGGGCGGGGAGCTGTTTTTT; CDR3 protein: CASSWKQGEGGELFF
clone size: few; V gene: TRBV27; D gene: NA; J gene: TRBJ1-1; CDR3 DNA: TGTGCCAGCAGTTTATCGACAGCAATGAACACTGAAGCTTTCTTT; CDR3 protein: CASSLSTAMNTEAFF
clone size: NA; V gene: TRBV19; D gene: NA; J gene: TRBJ2-6; CDR3 DNA: TGTGCCGGGAGCAGGGGAAGTCGCTCTGGGGCCAACGTCCTGACTTTC; CDR3 protein: CAGSRGSRSGANVLTF
clone size: NA; V gene: TRBV15; D gene: NA; J gene: TRBJ2-1; CDR3 DNA: TGTGCCACCAGCAGAGATCGCGGCGGGGATGAGCAGTTCTTC; CDR3 protein: CATSRDRGGDEQFF